The rows below give T cell receptor beta chains drawn from one sample of a study of human T cells and chemical hapten exposure. TCRdb re-called the RACE reads through MiXCR, storing one row per CDR3 protein. Counted here are 150,000 to 200,000 distinct CDR3 sequences, just under 30% occurring once; the ten biggest clones make up under 3%. The sample in question was whole blood, obtained in connection with sensitization to the hapten diphenylcyclopropenone (DPC). The receptor source for this set is a woman between 25 and 40 years old with alopecia areata. Some clones in this sample may be carry-over from other donors' samples. The CDR3 runs from the conserved cysteine through the conserved F or W. Clone size is given for some rows only: seen once, a few or many times, or a class if the clone is expanded.

clone size: .
J gene: TRBJ1-4
V gene: TRBV4-1
CDR3 protein: CASSQDRGGLFF

clone size: .
J gene: TRBJ1-2
V gene: TRBV20-1
CDR3 protein: CSARYGGSHLGYTF

clone size: few
J gene: TRBJ1-1
V gene: TRBV28
CDR3 protein: CASSSPRKAFF

clone size: .
J gene: TRBJ2-7
V gene: TRBV18
CDR3 protein: CASSPGLGIRYEQYF

clone size: few
J gene: TRBJ1-2
V gene: TRBV12-3/TRBV12-4
CDR3 protein: CASSLKLPTVPRGYTF

clone size: few
J gene: TRBJ2-1
V gene: TRBV5-1
CDR3 protein: CASSLARLAGSDVWFF

clone size: few
J gene: TRBJ1-5
V gene: TRBV28
CDR3 protein: CASTMGNQPQHF

clone size: many
J gene: TRBJ2-7
V gene: TRBV28
CDR3 protein: CASSLAVYEQYF

clone size: .
J gene: TRBJ2-3
V gene: TRBV5-6
CDR3 protein: CASSLDNTQYF

clone size: .
J gene: TRBJ2-2
V gene: TRBV9
CDR3 protein: CASSAAGLAGTYTGELFF

clone size: few
J gene: TRBJ1-3
V gene: TRBV5-1
CDR3 protein: CASSPAVGTGNTIYF

clone size: .
J gene: TRBJ2-7
V gene: TRBV20-1
CDR3 protein: CSARTGDYEQYF

clone size: once
J gene: TRBJ2-1
V gene: TRBV28
CDR3 protein: CASSPRLTHNEQFF

clone size: .
J gene: TRBJ1-1
V gene: TRBV12-3/TRBV12-4
CDR3 protein: CASSLPSGQVNTEAFF

clone size: .
J gene: TRBJ2-5
V gene: TRBV3-1
CDR3 protein: CASTKWGPQETQYF

clone size: .
J gene: TRBJ1-5
V gene: TRBV6-6
CDR3 protein: CASSRDGAYSNQPQHF

clone size: .
J gene: TRBJ1-5
V gene: TRBV20-1
CDR3 protein: CSARDLSRGSTNQPQHF

clone size: few
J gene: TRBJ2-7
V gene: TRBV5-6
CDR3 protein: CASSLGDRGLNEQYF

clone size: .
J gene: TRBJ1-6
V gene: TRBV2
CDR3 protein: CASSEGGWYSPLHF

clone size: .
J gene: TRBJ1-6
V gene: TRBV4-1
CDR3 protein: CASSQRTNTNSPLHF

clone size: few
J gene: TRBJ2-7
V gene: TRBV28
CDR3 protein: CASSLSPYEQYF

clone size: few
J gene: TRBJ1-1
V gene: TRBV29-1
CDR3 protein: CSVDSSGAAFF

clone size: few
J gene: TRBJ2-3
V gene: TRBV18
CDR3 protein: CASSLLAGDDTQYF

clone size: few
J gene: TRBJ2-1
V gene: TRBV5-6
CDR3 protein: CASSLTGTSGFNEQFF

clone size: .
J gene: TRBJ1-2
V gene: TRBV6-5
CDR3 protein: CASSPGQGVGGYTF

clone size: .
J gene: TRBJ2-7
V gene: TRBV4-2
CDR3 protein: CASSQDLTDRGYEQYF

clone size: .
J gene: TRBJ2-1
V gene: TRBV28
CDR3 protein: CASSLWSGDSYNEQFF

clone size: once
J gene: TRBJ1-4
V gene: TRBV20-1
CDR3 protein: CSASLRGEKPFF

clone size: few
J gene: TRBJ2-3
V gene: TRBV5-1
CDR3 protein: CASSLLATTDTQYF

clone size: .
J gene: TRBJ1-6
V gene: TRBV4-2
CDR3 protein: CASSQDVPWNSPLHF

clone size: .
J gene: TRBJ2-1
V gene: TRBV5-1
CDR3 protein: CASSLMIPWDEQFF

clone size: .
J gene: TRBJ1-5
V gene: TRBV9
CDR3 protein: CASSVEAGYQPQHF